The text below deals with one T cell receptor (beta chain). This specimen belongs to a study of human T cells and chemical hapten exposure. Study in general: While the approximately 22-week study was under way, patients received diphenylcyclopropenone on the scalp every week.

Noted time point: patch test 2, 6 weeks after DPC sensitization. The treatment denotes: therapeutic diphenylcyclopropenone sensitization with weekly scalp DPC. One entry per CDR3 protein results from TCRdb running MiXCR on the RACE reads. The profile shows 330,000 or so distinct CDR3 sequences, about 6.9% of them singletons. V shed 0 bases and J shed 4 bases, with 13 bases lying between them. The CDR3 is 15 residues long. Per the germline V gene, CDR1 is LGHDT and CDR2 is YNNKEL (reference sequence). The receptor was isolated from a woman under 30 with alopecia areata. Some clones in this sample may be carry-over from other donors' samples. The input for sequencing was whole blood, taken in connection with sensitization to the hapten diphenylcyclopropenone (DPC). V usage is TRBV3-1 and J usage is TRBJ2-7, with D possibly being TRBD2 (6 bases). CDR3 nucleotide sequence: TGTGCCAGCAGCCAAGATCTGCATGGAGGGTACGAGCAGTACTTC. It codes for CASSQDLHGGYEQYF.